The sequence of this T cell receptor (beta chain) was determined in a study of shared clonotypes between healthy human individuals. It was into CD45RA+ naive and CD45RA-negative memory subsets that the CD4+ cells were split. In germline, CDR1 is GTSNPN, CDR2 SVGIG (reference sequence). The CDR3 sequence is 15 residues long. Losses at the gene ends were 0 bases for V and 9 bases for J; bases not matched to a gene: 8. The repertoire was sequenced with immunoSEQ multiplex PCR; TCRdb's copy has only in-frame clones and lacks some. This sample has fewer than 2.5 million clones, with over 85% found just once.

Input material: naive CD4+ T cells from PBMCs. Described subset: CD45RA+ positively selected. This chain links TRBV30 with TRBJ2-1; 10 positions agree with TRBD2. The sequence came from a man aged 18 to 35 in good health. Some clones in this sample may be carry-over from other donors' samples. DNA for the CDR3: TGTGCCTGGAGTGTGTGGCTAGCGGGAGTCAGTGAGCAGTTCTTC. Its translation is CAWSVWLAGVSEQFF.